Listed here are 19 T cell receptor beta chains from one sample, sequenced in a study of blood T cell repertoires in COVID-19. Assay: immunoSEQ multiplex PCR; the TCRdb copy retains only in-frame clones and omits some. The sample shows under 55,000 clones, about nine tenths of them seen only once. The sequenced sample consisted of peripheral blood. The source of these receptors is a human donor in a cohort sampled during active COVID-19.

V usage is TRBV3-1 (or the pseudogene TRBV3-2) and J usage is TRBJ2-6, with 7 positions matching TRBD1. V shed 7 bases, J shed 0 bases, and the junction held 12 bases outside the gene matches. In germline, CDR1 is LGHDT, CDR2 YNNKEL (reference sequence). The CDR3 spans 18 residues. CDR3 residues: CASNIRQGFASGANVLTF. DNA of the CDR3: TGTGCCAGCAACATTCGACAGGGATTTGCCTCTGGGGCCAACGTCCTGACTTTC.

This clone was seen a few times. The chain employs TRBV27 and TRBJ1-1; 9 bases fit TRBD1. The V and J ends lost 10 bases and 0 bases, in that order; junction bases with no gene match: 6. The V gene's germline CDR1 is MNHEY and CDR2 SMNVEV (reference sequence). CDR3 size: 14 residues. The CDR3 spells CATYRDRVNTEAFF. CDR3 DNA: TGTGCCACTTACCGGGACAGGGTGAACACTGAAGCTTTCTTT.

The CDR3 region has the DNA TGTGCCAGCAGCTTGGGGGCGGTTTCTGGAAACACCATATATTTT. Translated, it gives CASSLGAVSGNTIYF. The rearrangement links TRBV7-9 to TRBJ1-3; tentative D call: TRBD1 (6 bases). V was clipped by 3 bases and J by 1 base, with 10 bases between them. This CDR3 contains 15 residues. Germline V lookup: CDR1 SEHNR, CDR2 FQNEAQ (reference sequence).

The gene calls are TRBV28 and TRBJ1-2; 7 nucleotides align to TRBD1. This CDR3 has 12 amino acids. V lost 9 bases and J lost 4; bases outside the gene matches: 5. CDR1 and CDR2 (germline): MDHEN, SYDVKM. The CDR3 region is CASKPGGYGYTF. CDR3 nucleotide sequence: TGTGCCAGTAAACCAGGGGGCTATGGCTACACCTTC.

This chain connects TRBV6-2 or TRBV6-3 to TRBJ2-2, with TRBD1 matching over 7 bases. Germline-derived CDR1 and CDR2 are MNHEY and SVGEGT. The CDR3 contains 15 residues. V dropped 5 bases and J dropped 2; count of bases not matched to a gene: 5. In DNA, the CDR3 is TGTGCCAGCAGTACCGGGACAGCTAACACCGGGGAGCTGTTTTTT. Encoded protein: CASSTGTANTGELFF.

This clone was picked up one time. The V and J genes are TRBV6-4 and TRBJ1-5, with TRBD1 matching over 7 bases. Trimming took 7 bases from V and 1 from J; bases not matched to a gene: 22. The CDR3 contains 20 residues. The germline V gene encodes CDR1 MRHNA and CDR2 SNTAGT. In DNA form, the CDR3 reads TGTGCCAGCACATTTCCGGGTACCGGGACAGTGGACTTGAGCAATCAGCCCCAGCATTTT. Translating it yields CASTFPGTGTVDLSNQPQHF.

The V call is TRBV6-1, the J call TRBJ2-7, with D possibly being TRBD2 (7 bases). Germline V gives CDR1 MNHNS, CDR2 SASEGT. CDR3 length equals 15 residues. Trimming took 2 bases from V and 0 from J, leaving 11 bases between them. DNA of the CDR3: TGTGCCAGCAGTGAATGGGGGGGCAGCTCCTACGAGCAGTACTTC. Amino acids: CASSEWGGSSYEQYF.

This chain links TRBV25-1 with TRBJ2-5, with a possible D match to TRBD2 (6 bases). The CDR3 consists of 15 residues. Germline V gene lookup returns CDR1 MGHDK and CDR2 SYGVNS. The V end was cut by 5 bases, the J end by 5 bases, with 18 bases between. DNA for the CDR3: TGTGCCAGCAGTTCCTATCCGGGACTGGGGGAGACCCAGTACTTC. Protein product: CASSSYPGLGETQYF.

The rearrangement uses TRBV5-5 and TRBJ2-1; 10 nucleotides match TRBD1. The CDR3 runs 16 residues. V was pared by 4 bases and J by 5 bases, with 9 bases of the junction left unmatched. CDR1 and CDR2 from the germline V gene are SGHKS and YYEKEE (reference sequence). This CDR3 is CASSRQGAKLDNEQFF. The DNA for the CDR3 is TGTGCCAGCAGCCGACAGGGGGCGAAGCTAGACAATGAGCAGTTCTTC.

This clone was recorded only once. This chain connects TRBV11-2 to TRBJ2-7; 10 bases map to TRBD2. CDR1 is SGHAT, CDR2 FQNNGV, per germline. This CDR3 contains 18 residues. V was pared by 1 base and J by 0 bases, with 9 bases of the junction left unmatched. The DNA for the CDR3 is TGTGCCAGCAGCTTAGCCGAGTGGGTAGCGGGGGGCTCCTACGAGCAGTACTTC. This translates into CASSLAEWVAGGSYEQYF.

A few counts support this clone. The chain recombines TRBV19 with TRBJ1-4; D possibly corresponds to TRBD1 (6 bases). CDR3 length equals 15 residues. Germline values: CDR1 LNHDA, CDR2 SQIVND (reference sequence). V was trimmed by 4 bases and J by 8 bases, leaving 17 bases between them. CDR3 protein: CASSTQGGIGEKLFF. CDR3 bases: TGTGCCAGTAGTACACAGGGTGGGATTGGCGAAAAACTGTTTTTT.

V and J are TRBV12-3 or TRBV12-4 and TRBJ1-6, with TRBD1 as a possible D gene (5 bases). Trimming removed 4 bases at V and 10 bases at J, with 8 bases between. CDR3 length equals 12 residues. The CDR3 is CASSSRGSPLHF. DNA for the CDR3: TGTGCCAGCAGTTCGCGGGGCTCACCCCTCCACTTT.

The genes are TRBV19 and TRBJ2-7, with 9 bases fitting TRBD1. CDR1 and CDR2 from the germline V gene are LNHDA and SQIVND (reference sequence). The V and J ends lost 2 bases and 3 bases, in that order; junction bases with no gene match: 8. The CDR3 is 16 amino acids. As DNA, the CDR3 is TGTGCCAGTAGTATATCCGCCGGGACAGGGAGCTACGAGCAGTACTTC. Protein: CASSISAGTGSYEQYF.

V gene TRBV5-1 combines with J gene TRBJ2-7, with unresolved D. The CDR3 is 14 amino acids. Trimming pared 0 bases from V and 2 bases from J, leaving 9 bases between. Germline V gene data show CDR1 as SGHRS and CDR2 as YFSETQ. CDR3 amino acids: CASSLERLAYEQYF. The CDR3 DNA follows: TGCGCCAGCAGCTTGGAGCGTCTGGCCTACGAGCAGTACTTC.

CDR3 sequence (DNA): TGTGCCAGCAGCCCACAGACAGGGGTTGGAAACACCATATATTTT. It codes for CASSPQTGVGNTIYF. The chain recombines TRBV7-8 with TRBJ1-3, with 8 bases identical to TRBD1. The CDR3 covers 15 residues. The germline gives CDR1 SGHVS, CDR2 FQNEAQ. V was pared by 5 bases and J by 3 bases, with 6 bases of the junction left unmatched.

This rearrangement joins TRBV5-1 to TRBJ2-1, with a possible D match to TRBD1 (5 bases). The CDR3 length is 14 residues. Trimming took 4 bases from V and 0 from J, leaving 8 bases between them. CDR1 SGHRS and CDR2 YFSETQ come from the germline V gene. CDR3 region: CASSVDSSYNEQFF. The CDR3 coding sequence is TGCGCCAGCAGCGTAGACAGCTCCTACAATGAGCAGTTCTTC.

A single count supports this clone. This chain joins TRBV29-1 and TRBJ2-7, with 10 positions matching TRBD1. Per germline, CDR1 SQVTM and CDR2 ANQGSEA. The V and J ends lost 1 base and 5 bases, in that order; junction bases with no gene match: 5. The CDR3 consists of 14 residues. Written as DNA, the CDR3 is TGCAGCGTTGAAGTACGGACAGGGGGTGACGAGCAGTACTTC. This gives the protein CSVEVRTGGDEQYF.

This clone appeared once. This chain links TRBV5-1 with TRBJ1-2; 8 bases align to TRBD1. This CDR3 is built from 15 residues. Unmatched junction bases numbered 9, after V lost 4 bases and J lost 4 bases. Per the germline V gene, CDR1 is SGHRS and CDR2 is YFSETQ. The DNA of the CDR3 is TGCGCCAGCAGCGGACGGACAGGGCGAGGCTATGGCTACACCTTC. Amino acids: CASSGRTGRGYGYTF. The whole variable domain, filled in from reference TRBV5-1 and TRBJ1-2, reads KAGVTQTPRYLIKTRGQQVTLSCSPISGHRSVSWYQQTPGQGLQFLFEYFSETQRNKGNFPGRFSGRQFSNSRSEMNVSTLELGDSALYLCASSGRTGRGYGYTFGSGTRLTVV.

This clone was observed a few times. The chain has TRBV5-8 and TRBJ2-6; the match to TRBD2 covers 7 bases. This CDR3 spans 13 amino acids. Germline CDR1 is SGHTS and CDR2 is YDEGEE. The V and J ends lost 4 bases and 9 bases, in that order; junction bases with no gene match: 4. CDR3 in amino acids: CASSPGGGNVLTF. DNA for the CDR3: TGTGCCAGCAGCCCGGGGGGTGGCAACGTCCTGACTTTC.